This T cell receptor (beta chain) emerged from a study of control samples from healthy donors and cancer patients. V was pared by 6 bases and J by 7 bases, with 7 bases of the junction left unmatched. Germline CDR1 is SNHLY and CDR2 is FYNNEI. This CDR3 has 14 amino acids. Using immunoSEQ multiplex PCR, the repertoire was profiled, and TCRdb retains in-frame clones only, with some absent. The sample records tens of thousands of clones, around 90% being singletons. The chain is built from TRBV2 and TRBJ2-1; TRBD1 matches 9 bases. The sequenced material came from PBMCs. The TCR sequence derives from a woman aged 45 to 65 with colorectal cancer. In nucleotides, the CDR3 is TGTGCCAGCAGATGGACAGGGGAGTGGAATGAGCAGTTCTTC. Protein: CASRWTGEWNEQFF.